This TCR beta chain comes out of a study of PD-1 blockade in classical Hodgkin lymphoma. In regard to this clone: Its antigen remains unknown.

Each patient relapsed following autologous stem cell transplantation, and prior brentuximab vedotin exposure differed. Per germline, CDR1 SEHNR and CDR2 FQNEAQ (reference sequence). V was cut by 2 bases and J by 4 bases, with 8 bases left in between. The CDR3 totals 13 residues. Study-wide results and caveats: When set against healthy donors, newly diagnosed patients were reported to show lower baseline TCR diversity. Later analyses included only patients treated at least 1 year post-ASCT.

Clones were sequenced by immunoSEQ multiplex PCR, and TCRdb holds only the in-frame ones, with some missing. Of about 20,000 clones listed, over 65% are singletons. This chain links TRBV7-9 with TRBJ1-1; D may be TRBD1 (5 bases). Specimen: peripheral blood mononuclear cells (PBMCs), collected before the second cycle of nivolumab. This receptor was identified in a human donor with classical Hodgkin lymphoma. The CDR3 DNA is TGTGCCAGCAGCTTACTGGGGGGCACTGAAGCTTTCTTT. Residues: CASSLLGGTEAFF.